This section outlines one T cell receptor (beta chain) sequence together with its context. Germline loops: CDR1 MRHNA, CDR2 SNTAGT. V shed 6 bases and J shed 4 bases, with 19 bases lying between them. The CDR3 is made up of 16 amino acids. The record originates from a study of human thymus T cells. From resections taken during corrective heart surgery, the thymus tissue was obtained. Healthy Finnish infants undergoing corrective surgery for congenital heart defects were used as donors. Sequencing used immunoSEQ multiplex PCR; TCRdb keeps in-frame clones, though not all of them. Of about 78,000 clones in the sample, approximately 96% are singletons; the top ten hold 0.031%.

V is TRBV6-4 and J is TRBJ1-5; D gene uncertain. The sequence was collected from a boy less than two years old with a congenital heart defect but otherwise immunologically healthy. Material for sequencing was thymus tissue. CDR3 coding DNA: TGTGCCAGCAGCTACTTTACCGGGCCCTCGAATCAGCCCCAGCATTTT. Protein product: CASSYFTGPSNQPQHF.